The text below deals with one T cell receptor beta chain. Germline is not matched at one junction end, which may reflect a read error. This sample stems from a study of blood T cell repertoires in COVID-19. Across the whole study: Spain, Italy and the United States supplied samples that represented acute and convalescent COVID-19. T cells, B-cell-depleted T cells, or PBMCs supplied cDNA or gDNA.

Germline V gene sequence: CDR1 MNHNS, CDR2 SASEGT. The CDR3 consists of 14 residues. Authors' processing steps: Reference gene primers were amplified, and this amplification served to estimate nucleated cell counts. Assay: immunoSEQ multiplex PCR; the TCRdb copy retains only in-frame clones and omits some. From that table come the V and J calls and clone size; the DNA was used to work out D and trimming. The repertoire holds around 120,000 clones, with under 95% as singletons. The source of this sequence is a man in his forties or fifties with active COVID-19. Sequenced: peripheral blood. The chain recombines TRBV6-1 with TRBJ2-1, with 8 bases lining up with TRBD2. CDR3 coding DNA: TGTGCCAGCAGCGAAGCGGGAGTGCTTAATGAGCAGTTCTTC. Its translation: CASSEAGVLNEQFF.